Listed below are T cell receptor beta chains from one sample, sequenced in a study of T-cell reconstitution after alpha-beta-depleted transplantation in children. TCRdb fed the PCR reads into MiXCR, producing one record per CDR3 protein. The sample lists roughly 300,000 distinct CDR3 sequences; more than 9% were seen once. The specimen comprised peripheral blood, sampled 180 days after TCRalphabeta/CD19-depleted stem cell transplant. Receptors originate from a male patient aged 2 to 10 who had a stem cell transplant for chronic granulomatous disease, so the T cells may come from the graft donor. Each CDR3 is given with its conserved first and last residue. Fields, in order: V gene, clone size, D gene, J gene, CDR3 protein, CDR3 DNA. A D gene is named only where the DNA matches it firmly. Clone size is not always given. Where it is, it says once, few, many or a class for expanded clones.

TRBV30	.	.	TRBJ2-5	CAWNGGGGQETQYF	TGTGCCTGGAACGGAGGGGGAGGGCAAGAGACCCAGTACTTC
TRBV25-1	many	.	TRBJ2-4	CASSEWTDRNIQYF	TGTGCCAGCAGTGAATGGACTGACCGAAACATTCAGTACTTC
TRBV7-2	many	TRBD1	TRBJ2-1	CANRRTGGDNEQFF	TGTGCCAACCGAAGGACAGGGGGGGACAATGAGCAGTTCTTC
TRBV5-1	many	TRBD1	TRBJ1-3	CASTGQERNTIYF	TGCGCCAGTACGGGACAGGAGAGGAACACCATATATTTT
TRBV28	.	.	TRBJ1-1	CASSFNSFEAFF	TGTGCCAGCAGTTTTAATAGTTTTGAAGCTTTCTTT
TRBV4-3	many	.	TRBJ1-3	CASSQPRPYF	TGCGCCAGCAGCCAACCTCGACCGTATTTT
TRBV20-1	.	.	TRBJ1-1	CSAKKAGANTEAFF	TGCAGTGCTAAAAAGGCGGGGGCGAACACTGAAGCTTTCTTT
TRBV7-9	.	.	TRBJ2-1	CASSPSLALYNEQFF	TGTGCCAGCAGCCCGAGTCTAGCGCTATACAATGAGCAGTTCTTC
TRBV5-1	many	TRBD1	TRBJ1-4	CASSLDRQGENEKLFF	TGCGCCAGCAGCTTGGACCGACAGGGAGAGAATGAAAAACTGTTTTTT
TRBV6-5	many	.	TRBJ1-2	CASSYSDRRDGYTF	TGTGCCAGCAGTTACTCTGACAGGAGGGATGGCTACACCTTC
TRBV7-3	many	TRBD1	TRBJ2-5	CASSTTGDPQETQYF	TGTGCCAGCAGCACAACAGGGGACCCTCAAGAGACCCAGTACTTC
TRBV28	many	.	TRBJ1-2	CASSLEQGTNYGYTF	TGTGCCAGCAGTCTTGAGCAGGGCACAAACTATGGCTACACCTTC
TRBV4-3	few	TRBD1	TRBJ1-6	CASSQEKGANSPLHF	TGCGCCAGCAGCCAAGAGAAGGGGGCAAATTCACCCCTCCACTTT
TRBV28	many	TRBD1	TRBJ1-2	CASSLYRARGNYGYTF	TGTGCCAGCAGTTTATATAGGGCCAGGGGGAACTATGGCTACACCTTC
TRBV20-1	many	TRBD1	TRBJ1-5	CSATGTDSNQPQHF	TGCAGTGCAACCGGGACAGATAGCAATCAGCCCCAGCATTTT
TRBV7-2	many	TRBD1	TRBJ1-2	CASSLTTGGTDGYTF	TGTGCCAGCAGCTTAACGACAGGGGGGACTGATGGCTACACCTTC
TRBV7-2	many	.	TRBJ2-3	CASSLSEMADTQYF	TGTGCCAGCAGCTTAAGCGAGATGGCAGATACGCAGTATTTT
TRBV20-1	many	TRBD2	TRBJ2-7	CSAHDPSAGVSYEQYF	TGCAGTGCTCACGACCCCTCAGCGGGAGTTTCCTACGAGCAGTACTTC
TRBV10-3	.	TRBD1	TRBJ1-2	CAISSDRGRNYGYTF	TGTGCCATCAGTTCCGACAGGGGGCGGAACTATGGCTACACCTTC
TRBV11-3	many	TRBD1	TRBJ2-1	CASTLRGVGQGASPNSYNEQFF	TGTGCCAGCACCCTTAGGGGGGTAGGACAGGGGGCTTCCCCGAATTCCTACAATGAGCAGTTCTTC
TRBV20-1	many	.	TRBJ1-4	CSAPDREGGEKLFF	TGCAGTGCTCCGGACAGAGAGGGGGGCGAAAAACTGTTTTTT
TRBV5-1	many	.	TRBJ2-1	CASSPRGGFGNEQFF	TGCGCCAGCAGCCCACGGGGAGGTTTCGGGAATGAGCAGTTCTTC
TRBV28	few	.	TRBJ2-3	CASSSPGGATDTQYF	TGTGCCAGCAGTTCCCCTGGGGGAGCCACAGATACGCAGTATTTT
TRBV20-1	many	.	TRBJ1-2	CSARDSGDRGYTF	TGCAGTGCTAGAGACTCAGGGGATAGAGGCTACACCTTC
TRBV12-3/TRBV12-4	many	TRBD1	TRBJ1-5	CASSPDRARQPQHF	TGTGCCAGCAGTCCGGACAGGGCTCGGCAGCCCCAGCATTTT
TRBV6-1	many	.	TRBJ2-2	CASSDRTGELFF	TGTGCCAGCAGTGACCGTACCGGGGAGCTGTTTTTT
TRBV12-3/TRBV12-4	many	TRBD1	TRBJ1-1	CASSENRGLNTEAFF	TGTGCCAGCAGCGAAAACAGGGGGCTGAACACTGAAGCTTTCTTT
TRBV5-1	many	.	TRBJ2-5	CASSLLGPPETQYF	TGCGCCAGCAGCTTGTTGGGGCCACCGGAGACCCAGTACTTC
TRBV5-6	.	TRBD1	TRBJ2-1	CASSPRTGRSEQFF	TGTGCCAGCAGCCCCCGGACAGGAAGGTCCGAGCAGTTCTTC
TRBV7-9	many	TRBD2	TRBJ2-3	CASSRTGTSDTQYF	TGTGCCAGCAGTCGAACCGGGACTAGCGATACGCAGTATTTT
TRBV3-1	.	.	TRBJ2-5	CATSPPGTHESTVRETQYF	TGTGCCACCTCCCCACCCGGGACACACGAAAGTACTGTGAGAGAGACCCAGTACTTC
TRBV15	many	TRBD1	TRBJ2-1	CATSRDRQGPYNEQFF	TGTGCCACCAGCAGAGATAGACAGGGGCCCTACAATGAGCAGTTCTTC
TRBV4-3	many	TRBD1	TRBJ2-6	CASSQDRGLLSGANVLTF	TGCGCCAGCAGCCAAGACAGGGGGCTTCTCTCTGGGGCCAACGTCCTGACTTTC
TRBV20-1	many	.	TRBJ2-1	CSAAPGATEQFF	TGCAGTGCTGCCCCGGGAGCGACTGAGCAGTTCTTC
TRBV20-1	many	TRBD1	TRBJ2-5	CSARETGGWYETQYF	TGCAGTGCTAGAGAGACAGGGGGCTGGTATGAGACCCAGTACTTC
TRBV20-1	.	.	TRBJ2-2	CSATRVSNTGELFF	TGCAGTGCGACCAGGGTGTCAAACACCGGGGAGCTGTTTTTT
TRBV11-1	.	TRBD1	TRBJ2-7	CASSPGTGATLSSYEQYF	TGTGCCAGCAGCCCGGGGACAGGGGCCACTCTGAGCTCCTACGAGCAGTACTTC
TRBV12-3/TRBV12-4	many	TRBD1	TRBJ2-2	CASSVPRGHSNTGELFF	TGTGCCAGCAGCGTACCTAGGGGGCACTCGAACACCGGGGAGCTGTTTTTT
TRBV20-1	many	.	TRBJ1-2	CSARAVRSGHGYTF	TGCAGTGCTAGAGCCGTGAGGTCGGGACATGGCTACACCTTC
TRBV5-1	many	TRBD1	TRBJ2-2	CASSWQGASGELFF	TGCGCCAGCAGCTGGCAGGGGGCGTCCGGGGAGCTGTTTTTT
TRBV29-1	.	TRBD2	TRBJ2-1	CSISGRGDEQFF	TGCAGCATTAGCGGGCGAGGGGATGAGCAGTTCTTC
TRBV20-1	many	TRBD2	TRBJ2-3	CSARRLAGSRTDTQYF	TGCAGTGCTAGACGACTAGCGGGGTCAAGGACAGATACGCAGTATTTT
TRBV29-1	many	.	TRBJ1-5	CSVGSGWEPQHF	TGCAGCGTTGGGAGTGGCTGGGAACCCCAGCATTTT
TRBV12-3/TRBV12-4	many	.	TRBJ2-7	CASSFNPGEQYF	TGTGCCAGCAGTTTCAATCCCGGCGAGCAGTACTTC
TRBV18	many	.	TRBJ2-7	CASSPPEGAYEQYF	TGTGCCAGCTCACCACCGGAGGGGGCGTACGAGCAGTACTTC
TRBV7-3	.	TRBD2	TRBJ2-4	CASSPGLEGGENIQYF	TGTGCCAGCAGCCCAGGACTAGAGGGAGGAGAAAACATTCAGTACTTC
TRBV11-2	many	TRBD2	TRBJ2-3	CASSLTSGRGDTQYF	TGTGCCAGCAGCCTGACTAGCGGGAGGGGAGATACGCAGTATTTT
TRBV20-1	many	.	TRBJ2-5	CSASHLYQETQYF	TGCAGTGCTAGCCACCTGTACCAAGAGACCCAGTACTTC
TRBV11-3	many	TRBD1	TRBJ2-2	CASSTGTGSTGELFF	TGTGCCAGCAGCACCGGGACAGGGAGTACCGGGGAGCTGTTTTTT
TRBV5-6	many	.	TRBJ1-2	CASSFTQGNYGYTF	TGTGCCAGCAGCTTTACCCAGGGGAACTATGGCTACACCTTC
TRBV9	many	.	TRBJ1-6	CASSSPTGYNSPLHF	TGTGCCAGCAGCAGCCCGACAGGCTATAATTCACCCCTCCACTTT
TRBV20-1	many	TRBD1	TRBJ1-2	CSARRTGGLYTF	TGCAGTGCTAGAAGGACAGGGGGACTTTACACCTTC
TRBV28	many	.	TRBJ2-3	CASSFSGLVSTDTQYF	TGTGCCAGCAGTTTTTCGGGGTTGGTAAGCACAGATACGCAGTATTTT